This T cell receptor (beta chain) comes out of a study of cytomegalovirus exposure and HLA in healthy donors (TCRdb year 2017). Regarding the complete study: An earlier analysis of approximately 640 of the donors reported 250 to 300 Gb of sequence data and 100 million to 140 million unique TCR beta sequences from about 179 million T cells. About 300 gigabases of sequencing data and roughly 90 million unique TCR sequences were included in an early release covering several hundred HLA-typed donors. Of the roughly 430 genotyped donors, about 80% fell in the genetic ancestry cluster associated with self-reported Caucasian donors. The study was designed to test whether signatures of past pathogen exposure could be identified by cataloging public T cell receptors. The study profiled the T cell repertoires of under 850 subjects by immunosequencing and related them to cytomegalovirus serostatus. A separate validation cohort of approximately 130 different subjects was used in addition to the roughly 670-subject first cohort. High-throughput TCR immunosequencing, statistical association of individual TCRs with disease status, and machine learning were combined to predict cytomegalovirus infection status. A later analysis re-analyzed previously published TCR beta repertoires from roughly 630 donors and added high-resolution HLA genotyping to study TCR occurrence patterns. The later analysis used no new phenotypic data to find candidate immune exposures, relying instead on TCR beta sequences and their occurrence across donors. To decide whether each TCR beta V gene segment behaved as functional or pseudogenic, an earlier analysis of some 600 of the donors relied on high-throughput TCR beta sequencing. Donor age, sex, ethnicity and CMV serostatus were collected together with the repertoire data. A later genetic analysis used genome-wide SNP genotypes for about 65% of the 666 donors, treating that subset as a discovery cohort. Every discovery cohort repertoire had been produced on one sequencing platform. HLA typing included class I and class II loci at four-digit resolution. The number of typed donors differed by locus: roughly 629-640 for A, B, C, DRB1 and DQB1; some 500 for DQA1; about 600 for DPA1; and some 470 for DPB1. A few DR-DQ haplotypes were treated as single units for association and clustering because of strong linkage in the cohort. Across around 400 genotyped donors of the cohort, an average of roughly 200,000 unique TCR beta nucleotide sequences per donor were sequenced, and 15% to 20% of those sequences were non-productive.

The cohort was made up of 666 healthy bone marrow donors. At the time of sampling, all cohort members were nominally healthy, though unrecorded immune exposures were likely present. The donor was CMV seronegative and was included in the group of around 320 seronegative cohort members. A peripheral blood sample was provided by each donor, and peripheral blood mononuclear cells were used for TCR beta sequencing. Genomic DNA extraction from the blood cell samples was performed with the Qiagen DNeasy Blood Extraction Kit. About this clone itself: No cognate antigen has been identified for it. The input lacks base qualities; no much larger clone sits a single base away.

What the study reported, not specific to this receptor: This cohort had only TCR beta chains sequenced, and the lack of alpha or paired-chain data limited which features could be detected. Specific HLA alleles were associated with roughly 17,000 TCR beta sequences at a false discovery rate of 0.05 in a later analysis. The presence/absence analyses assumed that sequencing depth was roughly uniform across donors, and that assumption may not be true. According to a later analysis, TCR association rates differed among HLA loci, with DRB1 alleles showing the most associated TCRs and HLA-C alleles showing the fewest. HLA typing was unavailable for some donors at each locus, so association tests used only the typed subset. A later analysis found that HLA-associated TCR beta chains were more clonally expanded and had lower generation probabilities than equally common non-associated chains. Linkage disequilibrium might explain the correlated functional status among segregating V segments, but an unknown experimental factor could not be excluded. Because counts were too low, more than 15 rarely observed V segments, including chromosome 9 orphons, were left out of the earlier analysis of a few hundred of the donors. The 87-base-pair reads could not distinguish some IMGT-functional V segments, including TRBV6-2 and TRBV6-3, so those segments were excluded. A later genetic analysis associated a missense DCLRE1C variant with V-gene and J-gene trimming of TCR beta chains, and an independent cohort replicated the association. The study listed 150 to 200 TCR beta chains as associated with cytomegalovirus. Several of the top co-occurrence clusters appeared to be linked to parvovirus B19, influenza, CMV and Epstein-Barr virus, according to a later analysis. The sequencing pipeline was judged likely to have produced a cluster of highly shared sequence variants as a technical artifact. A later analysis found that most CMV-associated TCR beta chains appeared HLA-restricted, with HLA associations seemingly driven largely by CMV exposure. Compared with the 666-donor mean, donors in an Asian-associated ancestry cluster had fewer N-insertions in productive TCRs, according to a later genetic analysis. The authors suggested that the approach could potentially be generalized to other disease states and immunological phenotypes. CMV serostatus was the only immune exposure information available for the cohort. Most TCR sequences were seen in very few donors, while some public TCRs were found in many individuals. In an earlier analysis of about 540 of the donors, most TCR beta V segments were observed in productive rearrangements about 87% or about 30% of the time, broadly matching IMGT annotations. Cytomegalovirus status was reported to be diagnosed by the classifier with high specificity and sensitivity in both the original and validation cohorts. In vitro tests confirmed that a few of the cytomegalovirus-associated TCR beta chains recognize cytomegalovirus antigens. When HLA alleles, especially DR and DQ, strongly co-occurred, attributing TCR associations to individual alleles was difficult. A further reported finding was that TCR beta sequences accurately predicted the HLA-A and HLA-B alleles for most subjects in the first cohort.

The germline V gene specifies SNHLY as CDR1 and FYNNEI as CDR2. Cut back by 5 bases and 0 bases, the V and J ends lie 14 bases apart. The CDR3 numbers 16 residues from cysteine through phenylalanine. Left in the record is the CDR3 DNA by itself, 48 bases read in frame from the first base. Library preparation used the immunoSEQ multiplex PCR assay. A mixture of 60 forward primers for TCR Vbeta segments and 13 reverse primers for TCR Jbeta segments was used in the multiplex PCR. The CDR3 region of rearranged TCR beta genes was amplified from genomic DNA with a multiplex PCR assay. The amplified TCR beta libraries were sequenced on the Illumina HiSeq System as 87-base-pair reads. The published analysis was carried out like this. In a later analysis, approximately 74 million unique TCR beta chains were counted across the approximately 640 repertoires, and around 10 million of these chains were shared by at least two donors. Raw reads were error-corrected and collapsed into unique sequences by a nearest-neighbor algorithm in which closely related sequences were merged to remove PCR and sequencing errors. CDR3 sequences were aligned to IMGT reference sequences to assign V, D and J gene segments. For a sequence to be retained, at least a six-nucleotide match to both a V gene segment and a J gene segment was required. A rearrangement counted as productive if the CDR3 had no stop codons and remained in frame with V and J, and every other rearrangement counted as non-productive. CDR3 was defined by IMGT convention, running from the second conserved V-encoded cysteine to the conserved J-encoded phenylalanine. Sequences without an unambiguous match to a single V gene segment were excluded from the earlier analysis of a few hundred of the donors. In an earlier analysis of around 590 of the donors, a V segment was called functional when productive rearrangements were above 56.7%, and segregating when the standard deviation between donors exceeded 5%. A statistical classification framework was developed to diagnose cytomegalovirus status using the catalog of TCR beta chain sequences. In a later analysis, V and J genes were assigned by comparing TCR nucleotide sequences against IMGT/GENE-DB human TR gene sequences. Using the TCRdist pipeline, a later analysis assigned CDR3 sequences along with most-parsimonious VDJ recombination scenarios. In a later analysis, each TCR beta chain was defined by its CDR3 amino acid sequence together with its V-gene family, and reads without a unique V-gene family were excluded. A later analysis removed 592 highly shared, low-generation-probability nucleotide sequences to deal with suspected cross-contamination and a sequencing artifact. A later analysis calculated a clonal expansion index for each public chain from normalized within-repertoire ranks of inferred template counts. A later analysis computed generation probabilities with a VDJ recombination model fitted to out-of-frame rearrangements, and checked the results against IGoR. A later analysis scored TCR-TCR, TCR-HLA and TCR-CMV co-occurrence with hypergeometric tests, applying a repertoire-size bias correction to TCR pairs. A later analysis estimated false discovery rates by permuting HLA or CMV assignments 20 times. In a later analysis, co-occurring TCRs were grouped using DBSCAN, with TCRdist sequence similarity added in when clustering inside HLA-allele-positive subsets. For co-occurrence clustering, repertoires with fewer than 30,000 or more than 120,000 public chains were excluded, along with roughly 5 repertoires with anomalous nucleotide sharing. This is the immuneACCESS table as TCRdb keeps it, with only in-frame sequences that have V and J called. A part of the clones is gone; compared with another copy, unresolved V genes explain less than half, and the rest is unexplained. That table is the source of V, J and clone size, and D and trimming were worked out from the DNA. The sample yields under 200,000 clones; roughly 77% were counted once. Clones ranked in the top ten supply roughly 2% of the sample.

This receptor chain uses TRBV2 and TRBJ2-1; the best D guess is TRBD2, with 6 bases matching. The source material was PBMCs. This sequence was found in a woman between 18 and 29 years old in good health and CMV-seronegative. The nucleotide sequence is TGTGCCAGCAGTCGGACCCCCGGGAGCTCCTACAATGAGCAGTTCTTC. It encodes CASSRTPGSSYNEQFF.